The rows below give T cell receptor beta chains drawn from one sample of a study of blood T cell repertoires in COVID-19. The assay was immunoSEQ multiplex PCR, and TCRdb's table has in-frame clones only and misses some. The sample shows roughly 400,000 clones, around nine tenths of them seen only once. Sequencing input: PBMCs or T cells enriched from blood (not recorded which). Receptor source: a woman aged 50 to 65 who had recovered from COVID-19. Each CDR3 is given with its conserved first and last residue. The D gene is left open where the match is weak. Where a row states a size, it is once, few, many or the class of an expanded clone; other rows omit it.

CDR3 protein: CASIGVQGELSGANVLTF
CDR3 DNA: TGTGCCAGCATCGGAGTTCAGGGGGAACTGTCTGGGGCCAACGTCCTGACTTTC
D gene: TRBD1
V gene: TRBV2
clone size: .
J gene: TRBJ2-6

CDR3 protein: CASSPQGAPTEAFF
CDR3 DNA: TGTGCCAGCAGTCCACAGGGGGCTCCCACTGAAGCTTTCTTT
D gene: TRBD1
V gene: TRBV6-1
clone size: .
J gene: TRBJ1-1

CDR3 protein: CASSLRDIQGAFF
CDR3 DNA: TGTGCCAGCAGCTTACGGGACATTCAGGGAGCTTTCTTT
D gene: .
V gene: TRBV11-1
clone size: .
J gene: TRBJ1-1

CDR3 protein: CASSRQSSYNSPLHF
CDR3 DNA: TGTGCCAGCTCACGACAGAGCTCCTATAATTCACCCCTCCACTTT
D gene: .
V gene: TRBV5-4
clone size: .
J gene: TRBJ1-6

CDR3 protein: CASSESTGREQYF
CDR3 DNA: TGTGCCAGCAGTGAATCGACAGGGCGCGAGCAGTACTTC
D gene: TRBD1
V gene: TRBV25-1
clone size: .
J gene: TRBJ2-7

CDR3 protein: CASSLRAGSDEKLFF
CDR3 DNA: TGTGCCAGCAGCTTAAGAGCGGGGTCGGATGAAAAACTGTTTTTT
D gene: .
V gene: TRBV7-6
clone size: .
J gene: TRBJ1-4

CDR3 protein: CASRGQVNQPQHF
CDR3 DNA: TGTGCCAGCAGAGGACAGGTGAATCAGCCCCAGCATTTT
D gene: TRBD1
V gene: TRBV6-5
clone size: .
J gene: TRBJ1-5

CDR3 protein: CASSLRGGASSLNEQFF
CDR3 DNA: TGTGCCAGCAGCTTACGCGGGGGGGCCTCATCACTCAATGAGCAGTTCTTC
D gene: TRBD2
V gene: TRBV7-9
clone size: .
J gene: TRBJ2-1

CDR3 protein: CASTVPGRVGGYTF
CDR3 DNA: TGTGCCAGTACGGTCCCAGGCAGGGTGGGTGGCTACACCTTC
D gene: .
V gene: TRBV19
clone size: .
J gene: TRBJ1-2

CDR3 protein: CATLSALPLAGANYGYTF
CDR3 DNA: TGTGCCACCTTATCCGCCCTCCCCTTAGCGGGAGCTAACTATGGCTACACCTTC
D gene: .
V gene: TRBV24-1
clone size: .
J gene: TRBJ1-2

CDR3 protein: CASSLRTGGAEKLFF
CDR3 DNA: TGTGCCAGCAGCCTACGGACAGGCGGAGCAGAAAAACTGTTTTTT
D gene: TRBD1
V gene: TRBV7-9
clone size: .
J gene: TRBJ1-4

CDR3 protein: CASSLAREDTQYF
CDR3 DNA: TGTGCCAGCAGCCTTGCGCGAGAGGATACGCAGTATTTT
D gene: .
V gene: TRBV7-9
clone size: .
J gene: TRBJ2-3

CDR3 protein: CASRFSGEQYF
CDR3 DNA: TGTGCCAGCCGATTTTCGGGCGAGCAGTACTTC
D gene: .
V gene: TRBV6-5
clone size: .
J gene: TRBJ2-7

CDR3 protein: CASSATGIVTYNSPLHF
CDR3 DNA: TGTGCCAGCAGTGCGACAGGGATCGTCACCTATAATTCACCCCTCCACTTT
D gene: TRBD1
V gene: TRBV27
clone size: .
J gene: TRBJ1-6

CDR3 protein: CASSGQASSYEQYF
CDR3 DNA: TGTGCCAGCAGTGGACAGGCGAGCTCCTACGAGCAGTACTTC
D gene: .
V gene: TRBV2
clone size: .
J gene: TRBJ2-7

CDR3 protein: CASRDRSGTEAFF
CDR3 DNA: TGTGCCAGCAGAGACAGGTCAGGCACTGAAGCTTTCTTT
D gene: .
V gene: TRBV25-1
clone size: once
J gene: TRBJ1-1

CDR3 protein: CAWRGGHSTGELFF
CDR3 DNA: TGTGCCTGGAGAGGGGGCCACAGCACCGGGGAGCTGTTTTTT
D gene: TRBD1
V gene: TRBV30
clone size: many
J gene: TRBJ2-2

CDR3 protein: CASSPGGQGTASEQFF
CDR3 DNA: TGTGCCAGTTCACCTGGAGGACAGGGGACAGCAAGTGAGCAGTTCTTC
D gene: TRBD1
V gene: TRBV18
clone size: .
J gene: TRBJ2-1

CDR3 protein: CAWSLEGADGYTF
CDR3 DNA: TGTGCCTGGAGTCTTGAGGGGGCGGATGGCTACACCTTC
D gene: TRBD1
V gene: TRBV30
clone size: .
J gene: TRBJ1-2

CDR3 protein: CAFARGNYGYTF
CDR3 DNA: TGTGCTTTCGCTAGGGGGAATTATGGCTACACCTTC
D gene: .
V gene: TRBV7-9
clone size: .
J gene: TRBJ1-2

CDR3 protein: CASSPRNGQGIVNEQFF
CDR3 DNA: TGTGCCAGCAGCCCCAGGAACGGACAGGGGATAGTGAATGAGCAGTTCTTC
D gene: TRBD1
V gene: TRBV2
clone size: .
J gene: TRBJ2-1

CDR3 protein: CASSLPSGGYTDTQYF
CDR3 DNA: TGCGCCAGCAGCTTACCTAGCGGGGGGTACACAGATACGCAGTATTTT
D gene: TRBD2
V gene: TRBV5-1
clone size: .
J gene: TRBJ2-3

CDR3 protein: CASSQDTGWNTEAFF
CDR3 DNA: TGTGCCAGCAGCCAAGATACGGGGTGGAACACTGAAGCTTTCTTT
D gene: .
V gene: TRBV4-2
clone size: few
J gene: TRBJ1-1

CDR3 protein: CASRPTPGQGAFWGYTF
CDR3 DNA: TGTGCCAGCAGACCCACCCCCGGGCAGGGGGCGTTTTGGGGCTACACCTTC
D gene: TRBD1
V gene: TRBV28
clone size: .
J gene: TRBJ1-2

CDR3 protein: CASSEDRDRVNGYTF
CDR3 DNA: TGTGCCAGCAGTGAAGACCGGGACAGGGTTAATGGCTACACCTTC
D gene: TRBD1
V gene: TRBV6-1
clone size: .
J gene: TRBJ1-2

CDR3 protein: CASSPHKDQPQHF
CDR3 DNA: TGTGCCAGCAGCCCACATAAAGATCAGCCCCAGCATTTT
D gene: .
V gene: TRBV6-5
clone size: .
J gene: TRBJ1-5

CDR3 protein: CASSAEPGPGNTIYF
CDR3 DNA: TGTGCCAGCAGTGCGGAACCAGGGCCTGGAAACACCATATATTTT
D gene: .
V gene: TRBV27
clone size: .
J gene: TRBJ1-3

CDR3 protein: CASRQEGESGNTIYF
CDR3 DNA: TGTGCCAGCAGGCAGGAAGGCGAATCGGGAAACACCATATATTTT
D gene: .
V gene: TRBV28
clone size: .
J gene: TRBJ1-3

CDR3 protein: CASSYLGMHAEAFF
CDR3 DNA: TGTGCCAGCAGTTACCTCGGGATGCACGCTGAAGCTTTCTTT
D gene: .
V gene: TRBV27
clone size: .
J gene: TRBJ1-1

CDR3 protein: CAWGTGLGEQFF
CDR3 DNA: TGTGCCTGGGGGACAGGTCTAGGCGAGCAGTTCTTC
D gene: TRBD1
V gene: TRBV30
clone size: .
J gene: TRBJ2-1

CDR3 protein: CAWSRGLATNEKLFF
CDR3 DNA: TGTGCCTGGAGTAGAGGTTTGGCAACTAATGAAAAACTGTTTTTT
D gene: .
V gene: TRBV30
clone size: .
J gene: TRBJ1-4

CDR3 protein: CASSSPPRVLFF
CDR3 DNA: TGTGCCAGCAGCTCCCCCCCCAGGGTTCTGTTTTTT
D gene: .
V gene: TRBV7-3
clone size: once
J gene: TRBJ1-4

CDR3 protein: CASSLAPDRGENSPLHF
CDR3 DNA: TGTGCCAGCAGTTTGGCCCCGGACAGGGGAGAGAATTCACCCCTCCACTTT
D gene: TRBD1
V gene: TRBV28
clone size: once
J gene: TRBJ1-6

CDR3 protein: CASRRQALGSVQFF
CDR3 DNA: TGTGCCAGCAGGCGACAGGCTTTAGGTAGTGTGCAGTTCTTC
D gene: .
V gene: TRBV11-2
clone size: .
J gene: TRBJ2-1

CDR3 protein: CASSADSSYNEQFF
CDR3 DNA: TGTGCCAGCAGTGCAGATTCCTCCTACAATGAGCAGTTCTTC
D gene: .
V gene: TRBV27
clone size: .
J gene: TRBJ2-1

CDR3 protein: CSVNWDSSNQPQHF
CDR3 DNA: TGCAGCGTTAATTGGGACAGTAGCAATCAGCCCCAGCATTTT
D gene: TRBD1
V gene: TRBV29-1
clone size: .
J gene: TRBJ1-5

CDR3 protein: CASSLDRKETQYF
CDR3 DNA: TGTGCTAGCAGCCTAGACAGGAAAGAGACCCAGTACTTC
D gene: .
V gene: TRBV7-7
clone size: .
J gene: TRBJ2-5

CDR3 protein: CAIMGQGVGNEKLFF
CDR3 DNA: TGTGCCATTATGGGGCAGGGGGTCGGTAATGAAAAACTGTTTTTT
D gene: TRBD1
V gene: TRBV28
clone size: .
J gene: TRBJ1-4

CDR3 protein: CASSARDTPNYGYTF
CDR3 DNA: TGTGCCAGCAGCGCTCGGGACACTCCTAACTATGGCTACACCTTC
D gene: .
V gene: TRBV9
clone size: .
J gene: TRBJ1-2

CDR3 protein: CASRTPTSPENPNYGYTF
CDR3 DNA: TGTGCCAGCAGGACACCAACGAGCCCAGAAAACCCCAACTATGGCTACACCTTC
D gene: .
V gene: TRBV28
clone size: .
J gene: TRBJ1-2

CDR3 protein: CASSGKGFRAQHF
CDR3 DNA: TGTGCCAGCAGCGGAAAGGGGTTTCGGGCCCAGCATTTT
D gene: .
V gene: TRBV6-5
clone size: .
J gene: TRBJ1-5